The clone carrying this TCR beta chain was counted once. The antigen is unknown. PCR was performed using 60 Vbeta and 13 Jbeta primers. The repertoire was sequenced with immunoSEQ multiplex PCR; TCRdb's copy has only in-frame clones and lacks some. The sample includes over 200,000 clones, approximately 79% seen only once; the top ten take 1.5% to 2%. Whereas donors were nominally healthy upon sampling, unrecorded immune exposures were probable. This record belongs to a study of cytomegalovirus exposure and HLA in healthy donors. General study results and limits: A later analysis found TCR association rates differed by HLA locus, highest for DRB1 and lowest for HLA-C.

Trimming took 5 bases from V and 2 from J, leaving 14 bases between them. Germline V gives CDR1 SGHRS, CDR2 YFSETQ. The CDR3 is made up of 14 amino acids. The sequence derives from a male donor in good health and CMV-seronegative. The sample consisted of PBMCs. The genes are TRBV5-1 and TRBJ2-7, with D perhaps matching TRBD2 (6 bases). CDR3 DNA sequence: TGCGCCAGCAGTCAAAAACTAGCAGCCTACGAGCAGTACTTC. Translated, it gives CASSQKLAAYEQYF. Combining the CDR3 with reference TRBV5-1 and TRBJ2-7 gives the whole variable domain KAGVTQTPRYLIKTRGQQVTLSCSPISGHRSVSWYQQTPGQGLQFLFEYFSETQRNKGNFPGRFSGRQFSNSRSEMNVSTLELGDSALYLCASSQKLAAYEQYFGPGTRLTVT.